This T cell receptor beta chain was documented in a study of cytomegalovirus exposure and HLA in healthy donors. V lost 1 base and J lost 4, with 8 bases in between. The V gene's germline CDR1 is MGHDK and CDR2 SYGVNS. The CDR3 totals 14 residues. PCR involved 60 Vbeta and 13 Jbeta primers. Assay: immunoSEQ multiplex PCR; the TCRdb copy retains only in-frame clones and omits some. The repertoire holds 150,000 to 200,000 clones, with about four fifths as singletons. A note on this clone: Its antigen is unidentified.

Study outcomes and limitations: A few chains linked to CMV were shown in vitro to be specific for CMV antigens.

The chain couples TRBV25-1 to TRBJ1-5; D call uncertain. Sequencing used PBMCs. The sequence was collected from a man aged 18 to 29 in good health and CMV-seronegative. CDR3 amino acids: CASSEFGENQPQHF. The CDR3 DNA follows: TGTGCCAGCAGTGAATTCGGAGAGAATCAGCCCCAGCATTTT.